This T cell receptor beta chain stems from a study of beta chain features in type 1 diabetes. Notes on the study in general: Small HLA sub-analyses could not settle whether HLA shapes TCRB rearrangement. Moderate yet significant TCRB CDR3 shortening was seen in Type 1 diabetes patients in all four CD4+ subsets.

Concerning this clone: Antigen: not known.

This CDR3 spans 14 amino acids. The germline V gene has CDR1 ENHRY and CDR2 SYGVKD. The ends were cut back, 3 bases at V and 4 bases at J, with 9 bases in the middle. Since all of the isolated RNA was reverse transcribed, expressed TCRB transcripts were what got sequenced. Clones were read by immunoSEQ multiplex PCR, and TCRdb kept only the in-frame ones, dropping some. The sample has almost 350,000 clones; around 9% are singletons. The origin of this receptor is a young man with type 1 diabetes. The V and J genes are TRBV10-3 and TRBJ1-4; D unresolved. Input material: central memory CD4+ T cells from blood. CDR3 DNA sequence: TGTGCCATCAGTGACAGGCAGTATAATGAAAAACTGTTTTTT. Translation gives CAISDRQYNEKLFF.